What follows are 9 T cell receptor beta chains derived from one specimen sequenced in a study of tumor-infiltrating lymphocytes in primary liver carcinoma. Total RNA (roughly 530 ng) served as template for TCR beta cDNA synthesis primed by a constant-region primer. Three nested multiplex PCR rounds, a slightly modified ARM-PCR, produced the libraries for TCR beta. Amplification in the first two PCR rounds was performed using TRBV1-TRBV30 forward primers and a C-beta reverse primer for roughly 10 cycles each. TCRdb called the multiplex PCR reads again in MiXCR, with one record for every CDR3 protein. The sample gives about 200,000 distinct CDR3 sequences, less than 70% of which show up once; 7% to 8.5% is in the top ten. Unsorted whole blood served as the source of blood RNA, and germline DNA was extracted as well. The specimen was peripheral blood. The origin of the receptors is a woman aged 60-70 years with primary liver carcinoma and hepatitis B virus infection.

This clonotype was detected only once. This may be a read error: a much more frequent sequence differs by one nucleotide. DNA of the CDR3: TGTGCCAGCAGTTTAGTTCCCGGATTCACCGGGGAGCTGTTTTTT. Its protein product is CASSLVPGFTGELFF. This sequence joins TRBV12-3 or TRBV12-4 and TRBJ2-2; D ambiguous. CDR3 size: 15 residues. V lost 1 base and J 4 bases, leaving 10 bases between the germline ends.

This clonotype was picked up many times. The V and J genes are TRBV11-1 and TRBJ2-7; D perhaps matches TRBD2 (6 bases). The germline gives CDR1 SGHAT, CDR2 FQDESV (reference sequence). The CDR3 is 14 residues long. The ends were cut back, 1 base at V and 5 bases at J, with 12 bases in the middle. CDR3 nucleotide sequence: TGTGCCAGCAGCTTAGACGGGGGACGGGACGAGCAGTACTTC. Translating it yields CASSLDGGRDEQYF.

Worth noting for this clonotype: At one of its ends the junction is not consistent with the germline gene, which may arise from a read error. The CDR3 region is CVSSSSVVTYEQYF. In DNA form, the CDR3 reads TGTGTCAGCAGCTCTTCAGTTGTGACCTACGAGCAGTACTTC. This rearrangement joins TRBV11-2 to TRBJ2-7; D gene ambiguous. Germline assignment: CDR1 SGHAT and CDR2 FQNNGV. The CDR3 spans 14 residues.

Concerning this clonotype: Because it lacks the conserved phenylalanine or tryptophan at the end, this CDR3 is likely a read error. V gene TRBV11-2 combines with J gene TRBJ2-7; D unresolved. The CDR3 contains 15 residues. Germline CDR1 SGHAT, CDR2 FQNNGV. The CDR3 bases are TGTGCCAGCAGCTTAGGAGTGAGGAGCTCCTATGAGCAGTACTCC. It encodes CASSLGVRSSYEQYS.

Of note for this clonotype: A much more abundant neighbour one base away suggests this may be a read error. The rearrangement joins TRBV4-2 to TRBJ2-1; the match to TRBD2 covers 10 bases. The CDR3 totals 16 residues. Germline loops: CDR1 LGHNA, CDR2 YNFKEQ. CDR3 sequence: CASSQEGLAGVNEKFF. The DNA of the CDR3 is TGTGCCAGCAGCCAAGAAGGGCTAGCGGGAGTAAATGAGAAGTTCTTC.

A word on this clonotype: A clone one base away is much larger, so this may be a read error. The chain joins TRBV4-2 to TRBJ2-1, with 12 bases fitting TRBD2. The CDR3 is made up of 14 amino acids. Per the germline V gene, CDR1 is LGHNA and CDR2 is YNFKEQ. CDR3 loop: CASRTSGGFNGQFF. The DNA for the CDR3 is TGTGCCAGCAGGACTAGCGGGGGATTCAATGGGCAGTTCTTC.

This clonotype showed up just once. A read error is likely, as this CDR3 ends without the conserved phenylalanine or tryptophan. CDR3 in amino acids: CATSDPTVSYEQYY. The CDR3 DNA reads TGTGCCACCAGTGATCCTACAGTTTCCTACGAGCAGTACTAC. This chain uses TRBV24-1 with TRBJ2-7, with no clear D. Germline V gives CDR1 KGHDR, CDR2 SFDVKD. Trimming cost V 3 bases and J 1 base, with 9 bases left between them. There are 14 residues in the CDR3.

A few counts support this clonotype. V usage is TRBV7-9 and J usage is TRBJ2-1; 11 positions match TRBD2. CDR1 and CDR2 from the germline V gene are SEHNR and FQNEAQ (reference sequence). The CDR3 is made up of 16 amino acids. The junction had 10 bases not matched to a gene; V was cut back by 3 bases and J by 9 bases. The CDR3 DNA reads as TGTGCCAGCAGCTTGTCGTATAGCGGGAGGGAGGGTGAGCAGTTCTTC. Translation gives CASSLSYSGREGEQFF.

With regard to this clonotype: Germline and junction disagree at one end, which may indicate a read error. The chain uses TRBV6-1 and TRBJ2-3; 10 nucleotides agree with TRBD2. Germline V gene sequence: CDR1 MNHNS, CDR2 SASEGT. This CDR3 is 14 amino acids long. The CDR3 region is CTSSGTSEVDTQYF. CDR3 nucleotides: TGTACCAGCAGTGGGACTAGCGAGGTAGATACGCAGTATTTT.